The 28 T cell receptor beta chains in this list originate from one sample, sequenced in a study of quantifying T cell responses using KT2 cells. On the study more broadly: TCR alpha and beta constant-region primers primed reverse transcription of RNA.

An oligo carrying a UMI was ligated to the cDNA 3' end. The first PCR ran roughly 4 cycles with an equimolar RC1.1 and RC1.2 beta primer mix. Each CDR3 protein gets one entry after TCRdb re-called the UMI-ligation and nested PCR reads with MiXCR. The sample shows approximately 43,000 distinct CDR3 sequences, about a sixth of them seen only once. The sample consisted of PBMCs spiked with cells of the T cell clone KT2. The receptors shown here come from a human donor.

The genes are TRBV3-1 and TRBJ2-1; 8 bases line up with TRBD2. Trimming took 0 bases from V and 8 from J; bases not matched to a gene: 9. This CDR3 contains 16 residues. Per germline, CDR1 LGHDT and CDR2 YNNKEL (reference sequence). The CDR3 spells CASSQDSSGSMYEQFF. The CDR3 nucleotides are TGTGCCAGCAGCCAAGATTCAAGCGGGAGTATGTATGAGCAGTTCTTC.

This clonotype has ten or more counts. The rearrangement links TRBV6-2 or TRBV6-3 to TRBJ2-2, with D perhaps matching TRBD1 (6 bases). V lost 2 bases and J 3 bases, leaving 10 bases between the germline ends. The CDR3 covers 15 residues. CDR1 and CDR2 (germline): MNHEY, SVGEGT. For the CDR3, the DNA is TGTGCCAGCAGTTACCCTGCAGGGGACACCGGGGAGCTGTTTTTT. It encodes CASSYPAGDTGELFF.

The chain combines TRBV29-1 with TRBJ2-3; TRBD2 matches at 10 bases. CDR3 length: 16 amino acids. The germline gives CDR1 SQVTM, CDR2 ANQGSEA. V was pared by 6 bases and J by 6 bases, with 15 bases of the junction left unmatched. The CDR3 reads CSVAGGPSNAVDTQYF. The CDR3 region has the DNA TGCAGCGTAGCGGGGGGGCCGTCGAACGCGGTCGATACGCAGTATTTT.

The sample holds many counts of this clonotype. V gene TRBV5-1 combines with J gene TRBJ2-5; D is unresolved. The CDR3 has 13 amino acids. V lost 2 bases to trimming and J lost 4 bases, with 9 bases between them. The germline CDR1 and CDR2 sequences are SGHRS and YFSETQ. As DNA, the CDR3 is TGCGCCAGCAGCTTCCAAGTGAGAGAGACCCAGTACTTC. This gives the protein CASSFQVRETQYF.

The rearrangement links TRBV6-9 to TRBJ1-1; D gene ambiguous. CDR3 length: 13 residues. V shed 11 bases and J shed 3 bases, with 16 bases lying between them. CDR1 is MNHGY and CDR2 is SVAAGI in the germline V gene. The CDR3 sequence is CASSGGRDTEAFF. CDR3 DNA: TGTGCCTCCAGCGGAGGTAGAGACACTGAAGCTTTCTTT.

The gene calls are TRBV5-1 and TRBJ1-1; 7 nucleotides align to TRBD1. The V and J ends lost 5 bases and 0 bases, in that order; junction bases with no gene match: 4. Germline V CDR1 and CDR2: SGHRS, YFSETQ. The CDR3 totals 14 residues. In DNA form, the CDR3 reads TGCGCCAGCAGGCGGGACAGCATGAACACTGAAGCTTTCTTT. As protein: CASRRDSMNTEAFF.

This clonotype was observed a handful of times. The chain combines TRBV10-1 with TRBJ2-7; 10 bases are a match to TRBD2. There are 14 residues in the CDR3. Trimming cost V 4 bases and J 4 bases; bases outside gene matches: 4. CDR1 and CDR2 from the germline V gene are WNHNN and SYGVQD (reference sequence). CDR3 nucleotide sequence: TGCGCCAGCAGTGCCGGACTAGCGGCGTACGAGCAGTACTTC. This gives the protein CASSAGLAAYEQYF.

This clonotype was seen more than once but under ten times. This chain connects TRBV5-1 to TRBJ2-1, with D uncertain. Trimming cost V 4 bases and J 5 bases, with 13 bases left between them. This CDR3 comprises 14 residues. Germline-derived CDR1 and CDR2 are SGHRS and YFSETQ. CDR3 DNA: TGCGCCAGCAGCAACCGACTGGCTAACAATGAGCAGTTCTTC. Protein product: CASSNRLANNEQFF. The full variable domain, completed using reference TRBV5-1 and TRBJ2-1, is KAGVTQTPRYLIKTRGQQVTLSCSPISGHRSVSWYQQTPGQGLQFLFEYFSETQRNKGNFPGRFSGRQFSNSRSEMNVSTLELGDSALYLCASSNRLANNEQFFGPGTRLTVL.

This CDR3 is CASSQDPPGRRPGELFF. The DNA for the CDR3 is TGCGCCAGCAGCCAAGATCCCCCAGGGAGGAGGCCCGGGGAGCTGTTTTTT. The chain couples TRBV4-1 to TRBJ2-2; TRBD2 might be the D (6 bases). CDR3 length: 17 amino acids. Deletions cut 0 bases from V and 6 bases from J, with 17 bases between. Germline lookup yields CDR1 MGHRA and CDR2 YSYEKL.

In its sample, this clonotype was seen a few times. The chain combines TRBV6-6 with TRBJ2-7, with no clear D. V lost 7 bases to trimming and J lost 0 bases, with 13 bases between them. Germline CDR1 reads MNHNY; CDR2 reads SVGAGI (reference sequence). The CDR3 runs 14 residues. The chain's CDR3 is CASTPDLVSYEQYF. CDR3 nucleotide sequence: TGTGCCAGCACCCCGGATCTAGTCTCCTACGAGCAGTACTTC.

This clonotype was counted many times. The chain joins TRBV7-8 to TRBJ2-5; 8 bases agree with TRBD2. Germline assignment: CDR1 SGHVS and CDR2 FQNEAQ. V shed 11 bases, J shed 5 bases, and the junction held 4 bases outside the gene matches. There are 11 residues in the CDR3. CDR3 sequence (DNA): TGTGCCTATGAGCGGGGGGAGACCCAGTACTTC. Its translation: CAYERGETQYF. The full variable domain, its missing parts supplied by reference TRBV7-8 and TRBJ2-5, is GAGVSQSPRYKVAKRGQDVALRCDPISGHVSLFWYQQALGQGPEFLTYFQNEAQLDKSGLPSDRFFAERPEGSVSTLKIQRTQQEDSAVYLCAYERGETQYFGPGTRLLVL.

The J gene is TRBJ2-1, the V gene TRBV27; 9 bases are a match to TRBD2. This CDR3 has 15 residues. J was trimmed by 4 bases and V by 2 bases; bases with no gene match: 3. The V gene's germline CDR1 is MNHEY and CDR2 SMNVEV (reference sequence). Here the CDR3 DNA reads TGTGCCAGCAGTTTAGTAGCGGGAGCGTACAATGAGCAGTTCTTC. Translating gives CASSLVAGAYNEQFF.

The V call is TRBV27, the J call TRBJ1-5; perhaps TRBD1 as D (6 bases). The CDR3 contains 14 residues. Trimming left V 7 bases short and J 8 bases short, with 18 bases between. Per germline, CDR1 MNHEY and CDR2 SMNVEV (reference sequence). This chain's CDR3 is CASNPTGGHKPQHF. The CDR3 coding sequence is TGTGCCAGCAACCCCACGGGGGGGCATAAGCCCCAGCATTTT.

V is TRBV19 and J is TRBJ2-1, with a tentative D call TRBD2 (6 bases). The V end lost 3 bases, the J end lost 5 bases, and 11 bases lay between the germline ends. CDR1 is LNHDA and CDR2 is SQIVND in the germline V gene (reference sequence). This CDR3 spans 14 amino acids. CDR3 sequence reads: CASSIGSVNNEQFF. The CDR3 region has the DNA TGTGCCAGTAGTATCGGGAGCGTTAACAATGAGCAGTTCTTC.

On this clonotype: A much larger clone differs from this one at a single base, so this may be a read error. The conserved final phenylalanine or tryptophan is absent from the CDR3, which likely points to a read error. This chain links TRBV9 with TRBJ2-3, with D perhaps assigned TRBD1 or TRBD2 (5 bases each). The CDR3 length is 18 residues. Deletions cut 0 bases from V and 0 bases from J, with 17 bases between. Germline V gives CDR1 SGDLS, CDR2 YYNGEE. As DNA, the CDR3 is TGTGCCAGCAGCGTAGGGGACGCCCACAGTTCTAGCACAGATACGCAGTATTTG. Amino acid sequence: CASSVGDAHSSSTDTQYL.

This clonotype appeared a few times. The rearrangement uses TRBV6-6 and TRBJ1-3; D may be TRBD1 (6 bases). V lost 2 bases and J 2 bases, leaving 7 bases between the germline ends. Looked up from germline, CDR1 is MNHNY and CDR2 is SVGAGI (reference sequence). The CDR3 covers 14 residues. Here the CDR3 reads CASSYGTTGNTIYF. Written as DNA, the CDR3 is TGTGCCAGCAGTTACGGGACAACTGGAAACACCATATATTTT.

This clonotype was counted between two and nine times. J is TRBJ2-5 and V is TRBV12-3 or TRBV12-4, with 8 bases identical to TRBD1. V lost 6 bases to trimming and J lost 4 bases; unmatched junction nucleotides: 7. CDR3 size: 14 residues. The DNA for the CDR3 is TGTGCCAGCAGACACGACAGGGGAGGAGAGACCCAGTACTTC. It encodes CASRHDRGGETQYF.

The rearrangement uses TRBV11-3 and TRBJ2-1; 10 bases align to TRBD2. J was trimmed by 6 bases and V by 0 bases; bases with no gene match: 8. The CDR3 has 17 amino acids. Germline CDR1 reads SGHNT; CDR2 reads YENEEA. The chain's CDR3 is CASSLDTLAGVFNEQFF. As DNA, the CDR3 is TGTGCCAGCAGCTTAGATACCCTAGCGGGAGTATTCAATGAGCAGTTCTTC.

The V and J genes are TRBV9 and TRBJ1-6; unclear D gene. The V gene lost 3 bases and the J gene lost 0 bases, with 13 bases spanning the gap. The germline gives CDR1 SGDLS, CDR2 YYNGEE. CDR3 length equals 17 residues. The CDR3 here is CASSARPGISYNSPLHF. CDR3 bases: TGTGCCAGCAGCGCCCGACCGGGCATCTCCTATAATTCACCCCTCCACTTT.

This clonotype occurred a few times. The chain is built from TRBV29-1 and TRBJ2-3, with D perhaps matching TRBD1 (5 bases). The germline CDR1 and CDR2 sequences are SQVTM and ANQGSEA. Between the trimmed V and J ends, which lost 6 bases and 2 bases, there was a span of 9 bases. The CDR3 consists of 12 residues. CDR3 bases: TGCAGCGTGGACACATACACAGATACGCAGTATTTT. Its protein product is CSVDTYTDTQYF.

V is TRBV28 and J is TRBJ2-7, with 13 bases that match TRBD2. The length of the CDR3 is 18 residues. Germline V gives CDR1 MDHEN, CDR2 SYDVKM. V was pared by 3 bases and J by 10 bases, with 18 bases of the junction left unmatched. CDR3 amino acids: CASSFSPLGLAGEPEQYF. The CDR3 coding sequence is TGTGCCAGCAGTTTCTCCCCGTTAGGACTAGCGGGAGAACCGGAACAGTACTTC. Full variable domain (missing parts from reference TRBV28 and TRBJ2-7): DVKVTQSSRYLVKRTGEKVFLECVQDMDHENMFWYRQDPGLGLRLIYFSYDVKMKEKGDIPEGYSVSREKKERFSLILESASTNQTSMYLCASSFSPLGLAGEPEQYFGPGTRLTVT.

The chain employs TRBV6-1 and TRBJ2-2, with 7 bases fitting TRBD1. This CDR3 region has 16 residues. Germline V gene sequence: CDR1 MNHNS, CDR2 SASEGT. Trimming cost V 5 bases and J 3 bases; bases outside gene matches: 9. The CDR3 bases are TGTGCCAGCAGTACCGGGACAGAGACACACACCGGGGAGCTGTTTTTT. This translates into CASSTGTETHTGELFF.

V is TRBV11-2 and J is TRBJ1-5; weak D call: TRBD1 (5 bases). CDR1 is SGHAT and CDR2 is FQNNGV in the germline V gene. V was trimmed by 4 bases and J by 5 bases, leaving 27 bases between them. This CDR3 is 19 amino acids long. CDR3 protein: CASSSIQPRGTPAHQPQHF. For the CDR3, the DNA is TGTGCCAGCAGCTCAATACAGCCCCGGGGCACGCCAGCTCATCAGCCCCAGCATTTT. Together with reference TRBV11-2 and TRBJ1-5, the CDR3 gives the full variable domain: EAGVAQSPRYKIIEKRQSVAFWCNPISGHATLYWYQQILGQGPKLLIQFQNNGVVDDSQLPKDRFSAERLKGVDSTLKIQPAKLEDSAVYLCASSSIQPRGTPAHQPQHFGDGTRLSIL.

This clonotype was counted a single time. This rearrangement joins TRBV25-1 to TRBJ1-2; D gene uncertain. The germline CDR1 and CDR2 sequences are MGHDK and SYGVNS. There are 13 residues in the CDR3. Trimming shortened V by 3 bases and J by 1 base, and 6 bases separated the two germline ends. This chain's CDR3 is CASSDYNNYGYTF. CDR3 bases: TGTGCCAGCAGTGATTACAATAACTATGGCTACACCTTC.

In this sample, this clonotype turned up a few times. J is TRBJ2-2 and V is TRBV6-2 or TRBV6-3; TRBD2 matches at 8 bases. Germline lookup yields CDR1 MNHEY and CDR2 SVGEGT. The trim removed 6 bases at V and 4 bases at J, leaving 1 base unmatched. The length of the CDR3 is 13 residues. DNA for the CDR3: TGTGCCAGCAGACTAGCGGTCACCGGGGAGCTGTTTTTT. Amino acids: CASRLAVTGELFF.

This clonotype has more than one count but fewer than ten. V is TRBV9 and J is TRBJ2-5; no clear D gene. This CDR3 region has 15 residues. Germline-derived CDR1 and CDR2 are SGDLS and YYNGEE. Deletions cut 0 bases from V and 0 bases from J, with 9 bases between. CDR3 in amino acids: CASSVDGRYQETQYF. The CDR3, as DNA: TGTGCCAGCAGCGTAGATGGTCGGTACCAAGAGACCCAGTACTTC.

J is TRBJ2-3 and V is TRBV12-3 or TRBV12-4; 7 bases line up with TRBD1. The CDR3 is 14 amino acids. V shed 3 bases, J shed 5 bases, and the junction held 5 bases outside the gene matches. The CDR3 coding sequence is TGTGCCAGCAGTTTTAGGGACAGTCAAGATACGCAGTATTTT. Amino acid sequence: CASSFRDSQDTQYF.

This clonotype was seen more than once but under ten times. The genes are TRBV2 and TRBJ2-1; 8 positions agree with TRBD2. This CDR3 has 13 residues. The junction had 6 bases not matched to a gene; V was cut back by 8 bases and J by 6 bases. CDR1 is SNHLY and CDR2 is FYNNEI in the germline V gene. This CDR3 reads CASWLAGPNEQFF. DNA of the CDR3: TGTGCCAGCTGGTTAGCGGGACCCAATGAGCAGTTCTTC.